Following are 24 T cell receptor beta chains from one sample sequenced in a study of beta chain features in type 1 diabetes. The entirety of the isolated RNA underwent reverse transcription, so expressed TCRB transcripts were sequenced. Here immunoSEQ multiplex PCR was the method, and the copy in TCRdb shows in-frame clones only, minus some. The repertoire includes 850,000 to 900,000 clones, 15% to 20% of them detected once, and 0.023% sits in the top ten. The material sequenced was naive CD4+ T cells from blood. The receptors stem from a woman aged 18-30 years in good health.

The chain is built from TRBV15 and TRBJ2-7; unclear D gene. This CDR3 comprises 16 residues. Germline V gene lookup returns CDR1 LNHNV and CDR2 YYDKDF (reference sequence). Deletions cut 0 bases from V and 3 bases from J, with 15 bases between. CDR3 sequence reads: CATSREGRTNFYEQYF. For the CDR3, the DNA is TGTGCCACCAGCAGAGAGGGCCGGACCAACTTCTACGAGCAGTACTTC.

The CDR3 bases are TGTGCCAGCAACCCCTTGGGGTACGGCTCCTACAATGAGCAGTTCTTC. Translation: CASNPLGYGSYNEQFF. The V and J genes are TRBV28 and TRBJ2-1; D is uncertain. CDR1 is MDHEN, CDR2 SYDVKM, per germline. The CDR3 is 16 amino acids. V lost 7 bases to trimming and J lost 0 bases, with 16 bases between them.

The chain recombines TRBV9 with TRBJ2-3; D is unresolved. CDR1 and CDR2 (germline): SGDLS, YYNGEE. The ends were cut back, 0 bases at V and 5 bases at J, with 4 bases in the middle. This CDR3 region has 12 residues. The CDR3 is CASSVDQDTQYF. Written as DNA, the CDR3 is TGTGCCAGCAGCGTAGATCAAGATACGCAGTATTTT.

In its sample, this clone was seen a few times. This sequence joins TRBV28 and TRBJ2-5, with no clear D. CDR1 is MDHEN, CDR2 SYDVKM, per germline. The CDR3 has 11 residues. Between the trimmed V and J ends, which lost 4 bases and 6 bases, there was a span of 6 bases. The DNA for the CDR3 is TGTGCCAGCAGTTCCCGTAAGACCCAGTACTTC. It specifies CASSSRKTQYF.

The rearrangement links TRBV9 to TRBJ2-1; 12 positions match TRBD2. CDR3 length equals 16 residues. Per germline, CDR1 SGDLS and CDR2 YYNGEE. The trim removed 3 bases at V and 7 bases at J, leaving 8 bases unmatched. The CDR3 nucleotides read TGTGCCAGCAGCGCCCTGGGACTAGCGGGTAGTAATGAGCAGTTCTTC. It yields the protein CASSALGLAGSNEQFF. Supplemented by reference TRBV9 and TRBJ2-1, the full variable domain reads DSGVTQTPKHLITATGQRVTLRCSPRSGDLSVYWYQQSLDQGLQFLIQYYNGEERAKGNILERFSAQQFPDLHSELNLSSLELGDSALYFCASSALGLAGSNEQFFGPGTRLTVL.

J is TRBJ1-5 and V is TRBV5-8; D uncertain. The CDR3 consists of 14 residues. The V and J ends lost 2 bases and 6 bases respectively, with 12 bases between them. Per germline, CDR1 SGHTS and CDR2 YDEGEE. The CDR3 region is CASSFIWLAQPQHF. The CDR3 DNA follows: TGTGCCAGCAGCTTTATTTGGTTGGCTCAGCCCCAGCATTTT.

This clone turned up a few times. The chain recombines TRBV7-2 with TRBJ2-3; tentative D call: TRBD2 (6 bases). Trimming left V 1 base short and J 14 bases short, with 19 bases between. The CDR3 is 14 amino acids. Germline lookup yields CDR1 SGHTA and CDR2 FQGNSA. The CDR3 nucleotides read TGTGCCAGCAGCTTAGACGGTGGGTGGCTAGCGCCGTATTTT. Protein: CASSLDGGWLAPYF.

In its sample, this clone was seen a few times. One end of the junction does not line up with germline, which may come from a read error. The CDR3 reads CASSLQGAGSLNTEAFF. The CDR3 DNA reads as TGTGCTAGCAGCCTCCAGGGGGCCGGATCATTGAACACTGAAGCTTTCTTT. The chain employs TRBV7-7 and TRBJ1-1, with 8 bases that match TRBD1. The CDR3 length is 17 residues. Germline V gene data show CDR1 as SSHAT and CDR2 as FNYEAQ (reference sequence).

This clone was seen only a few times. The chain couples TRBV20-1 to TRBJ2-1, with D unresolved. CDR1 and CDR2 (germline): DFQATT, SNEGSKA (reference sequence). This CDR3 comprises 11 residues. The CDR3 DNA follows: TGCAGCCAAGCTCTCTACAATGAGCAGTTCTTC. As protein: CSQALYNEQFF.

This sequence joins TRBV7-2 and TRBJ1-1; weak D call: TRBD1 (5 bases). Germline loops: CDR1 SGHTA, CDR2 FQGNSA. V lost 8 bases, J lost 9 bases, and 22 bases lay in between. The CDR3 is 14 amino acids. The CDR3 spells CASYPEVEGRKAFF. Here the CDR3 DNA reads TGTGCCAGCTACCCAGAAGTTGAGGGGAGGAAAGCTTTCTTT.

This rearrangement joins TRBV28 to TRBJ2-7; possible D gene TRBD1, 5 bases. This CDR3 has 12 residues. CDR1 and CDR2 (germline): MDHEN, SYDVKM. V was clipped by 7 bases and J by 2 bases, with 9 bases between them. CDR3: CASTDSAYEQYF. DNA for the CDR3: TGTGCCAGCACCGACAGCGCCTACGAGCAGTACTTC.

V usage is TRBV11-2 and J usage is TRBJ2-4; D tentatively fits TRBD1 or TRBD2 (5 bases each). CDR1 SGHAT and CDR2 FQNNGV come from the germline V gene. V lost 1 base and J 0 bases, leaving 19 bases between the germline ends. CDR3 length: 19 amino acids. The CDR3 sequence is CASSLAGTLNHLAKNIQYF. CDR3 sequence (DNA): TGTGCCAGCAGCTTAGCCGGGACCTTAAACCATCTAGCCAAAAACATTCAGTACTTC.

The chain combines TRBV18 with TRBJ2-1, with TRBD2 matching 13 bases. CDR3 length equals 16 residues. After removal of 2 bases from V and 10 bases from J, the junction contained 8 bases not matched to a gene. CDR1 and CDR2 (germline): KGHSH, LQKENI. CDR3 DNA: TGTGCCAGCTCACCAGGACTAGCGGGAGTTATCCTGGAGCAGTTCTTC. This encodes CASSPGLAGVILEQFF.

The chain carries TRBV6-1 and TRBJ1-1, with D uncertain. Germline V gene lookup returns CDR1 MNHNS and CDR2 SASEGT. This CDR3 is built from 11 residues. Between the trimmed V and J ends, which lost 9 bases and 6 bases, there was a span of 11 bases. The DNA for the CDR3 is TGTGCCAGTAGCCCGGTTTCTGAAGCTTTCTTT. Its protein product is CASSPVSEAFF.

Only a few counts were recorded for this clone. The J gene is TRBJ2-7, the V gene TRBV15; no clear D. The CDR3 runs 18 residues. V gave up 0 bases and J gave up 5 bases, with 23 bases separating them. Germline lookup yields CDR1 LNHNV and CDR2 YYDKDF (reference sequence). This CDR3 is CATSRDGVASPLQHEQYF. In DNA form, the CDR3 reads TGTGCCACCAGCAGAGATGGAGTAGCCTCCCCCCTACAGCACGAGCAGTACTTC.

This clone was seen a few times. Different DNA sequences within this sample yield the same CDR3. The rearrangement joins TRBV6-5 to TRBJ1-2; a possible D gene is TRBD1 (5 bases). The germline gives CDR1 MNHEY, CDR2 SVGAGI. Trimming removed 0 bases from V and 5 bases from J, with 10 bases in between. The CDR3 is 14 amino acids. The CDR3 nucleotides read TGTGCCAGCAGTTACTCAACAACAGGTTATGGCTACACCTTC. It encodes CASSYSTTGYGYTF.

This clone turned up a few times. The V and J genes are TRBV7-9 and TRBJ2-1; a weak D match, TRBD1 (6 bases). This CDR3 region has 14 residues. The germline gives CDR1 SEHNR, CDR2 FQNEAQ (reference sequence). The germline V and J ends were trimmed by 5 bases and 10 bases, with 18 bases remaining between them. CDR3 region: CASSPRNLDREQFF. Here the CDR3 DNA reads TGTGCCAGCAGCCCACGCAATTTGGACAGAGAGCAGTTCTTC.

The rearrangement uses TRBV2 and TRBJ2-1, with 7 bases matching TRBD2. V gave up 6 bases and J gave up 7 bases; unmatched junction bases: 6. Germline V gives CDR1 SNHLY, CDR2 FYNNEI. The CDR3 has 13 residues. CDR3 sequence (DNA): TGTGCCAGCAGAGAAAGCGGGAAGAATGAGCAGTTCTTC. Residues: CASRESGKNEQFF.

This clone was seen more than once but under ten times. Other DNA sequences from this sample encode an identical CDR3 as well. The chain couples TRBV7-2 to TRBJ2-3, with 13 nucleotides matching TRBD2. J was trimmed by 3 bases and V by 5 bases; bases with no gene match: 5. This CDR3 spans 16 amino acids. Germline loops: CDR1 SGHTA, CDR2 FQGNSA. The chain's CDR3 is CASSLRLAGGTDTQYF. Written as DNA, the CDR3 is TGTGCCAGCAGCCTTAGACTAGCGGGAGGAACAGATACGCAGTATTTT.

This CDR3 reads CASSPFRRYNEQFF. Here the CDR3 DNA reads TGTGCCAGCAGTCCTTTCCGACGGTACAATGAGCAGTTCTTC. This chain joins TRBV28 and TRBJ2-1; D not resolved. CDR3 size: 14 residues. V lost 5 bases, J lost 4 bases, and 12 bases lay in between. Per the germline V gene, CDR1 is MDHEN and CDR2 is SYDVKM.

This clone was detected a few times. The V and J genes are TRBV7-3 and TRBJ2-3, with TRBD2 matching 7 bases. Losses at the gene ends were 5 bases for V and 2 bases for J; bases not matched to a gene: 7. This CDR3 has 15 amino acids. Germline assignment: CDR1 SGHTA and CDR2 FQGTGA. The CDR3: CASSLLAANTDTQYF. The CDR3 coding sequence is TGTGCCAGCAGCCTGCTAGCGGCAAACACAGATACGCAGTATTTT. The complete variable domain, with remaining parts taken from reference TRBV7-3 and TRBJ2-3, reads GAGVSQTPSNKVTEKGKYVELRCDPISGHTALYWYRQSLGQGPEFLIYFQGTGAADDSGLPNDRFFAVRPEGSVSTLKIQRTERGDSAVYLCASSLLAANTDTQYFGPGTRLTVL.

This clone was seen a handful of times. The rearrangement links TRBV11-3 to TRBJ2-1; D gene unclear. The CDR3 runs to 13 residues. The V end lost 5 bases, the J end lost 2 bases, and 7 bases lay between the germline ends. The germline CDR1 and CDR2 sequences are SGHNT and YENEEA. The CDR3 spells CASSRNAYNEQFF. The CDR3 DNA follows: TGTGCCAGCAGCCGAAACGCCTACAATGAGCAGTTCTTC.

This clone was found a few times. This rearrangement joins TRBV5-1 to TRBJ1-2; TRBD1 is a possible D gene (6 bases). V lost 5 bases and J lost 5, with 13 bases in between. Per the germline V gene, CDR1 is SGHRS and CDR2 is YFSETQ. This CDR3 has 13 amino acids. The CDR3 DNA is TGCGCCAGCAGTGGTCTTCAGGGGTATGGCTACACCTTC. Translation gives CASSGLQGYGYTF.

The rearrangement uses TRBV7-8 and TRBJ1-2; tentative D call: TRBD1 (5 bases). The CDR3 contains 13 residues. V lost 5 bases and J lost 3, with 10 bases in between. Germline V gene lookup returns CDR1 SGHVS and CDR2 FQNEAQ. The DNA of the CDR3 is TGTGCCAGCAGCGAAGGGACCGACTATGGCTACACCTTC. This codes for CASSEGTDYGYTF.